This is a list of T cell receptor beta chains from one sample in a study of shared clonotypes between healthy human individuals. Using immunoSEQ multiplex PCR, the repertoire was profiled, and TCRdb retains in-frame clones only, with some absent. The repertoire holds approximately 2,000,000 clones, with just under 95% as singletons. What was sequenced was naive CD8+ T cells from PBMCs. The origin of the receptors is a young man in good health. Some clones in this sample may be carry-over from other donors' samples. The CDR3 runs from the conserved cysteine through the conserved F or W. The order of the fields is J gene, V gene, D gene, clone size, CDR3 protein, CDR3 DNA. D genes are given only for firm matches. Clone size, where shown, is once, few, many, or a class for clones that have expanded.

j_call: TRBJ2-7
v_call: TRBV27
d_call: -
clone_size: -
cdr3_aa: CASSLFQGSYEQYF
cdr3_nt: TGTGCCAGCAGTTTATTCCAGGGCTCCTACGAGCAGTACTTC

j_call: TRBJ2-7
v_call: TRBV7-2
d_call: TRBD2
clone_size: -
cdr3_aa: CASSTTSGSPLEQYF
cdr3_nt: TGTGCCAGCAGCACAACTAGCGGGAGCCCCCTCGAGCAGTACTTC

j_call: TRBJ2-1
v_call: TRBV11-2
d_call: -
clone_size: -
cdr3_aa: CASSLSAGRYNEQFF
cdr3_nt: TGTGCCAGCAGCTTATCGGCAGGGAGATACAATGAGCAGTTCTTC

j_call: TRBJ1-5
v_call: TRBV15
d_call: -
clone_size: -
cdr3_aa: CATSLSEGNQPQHF
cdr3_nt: TGTGCCACCAGCCTGAGCGAGGGTAATCAGCCCCAGCATTTT

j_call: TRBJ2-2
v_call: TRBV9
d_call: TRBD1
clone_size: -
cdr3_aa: CASSEGASNTGELFF
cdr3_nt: TGTGCCAGCAGCGAGGGGGCCTCGAACACCGGGGAGCTGTTTTTT

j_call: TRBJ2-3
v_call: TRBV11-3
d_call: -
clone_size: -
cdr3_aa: CASSLSEGGLSTDTQYF
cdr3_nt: TGTGCCAGCAGCTTATCGGAGGGCGGGCTAAGCACAGATACGCAGTATTTT

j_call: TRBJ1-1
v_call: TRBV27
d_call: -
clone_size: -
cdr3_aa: CASSPDMNTEAFF
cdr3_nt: TGTGCCAGCAGTCCAGACATGAACACTGAAGCTTTCTTT

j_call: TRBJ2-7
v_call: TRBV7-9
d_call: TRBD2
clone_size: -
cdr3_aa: CASSFTNSGRGEQYF
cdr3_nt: TGTGCCAGCAGCTTCACTAATAGCGGGAGGGGCGAGCAGTACTTC

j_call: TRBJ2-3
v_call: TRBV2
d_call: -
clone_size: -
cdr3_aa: CASRPGTASTDTQYF
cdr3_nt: TGTGCCAGCAGACCCGGGACGGCTAGCACAGATACGCAGTATTTT

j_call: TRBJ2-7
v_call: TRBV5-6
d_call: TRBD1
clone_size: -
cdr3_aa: CASSPGQGGEQYF
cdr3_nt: TGTGCCAGCAGCCCGGGACAGGGGGGCGAGCAGTACTTC

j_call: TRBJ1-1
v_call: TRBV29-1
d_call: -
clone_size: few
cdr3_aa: CSVEGMNTEAFF
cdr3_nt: TGCAGCGTTGAGGGCATGAACACTGAAGCTTTCTTT

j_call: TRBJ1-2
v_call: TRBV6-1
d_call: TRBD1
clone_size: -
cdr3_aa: CASSGQGYGYTF
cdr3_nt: TGTGCCAGCAGCGGACAGGGTTATGGCTACACCTTC

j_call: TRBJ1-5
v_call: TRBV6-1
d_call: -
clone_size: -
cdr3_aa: CASSEVYATNQPQHF
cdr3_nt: TGTGCCAGCAGTGAGGTTTACGCTACGAATCAGCCCCAGCATTTT

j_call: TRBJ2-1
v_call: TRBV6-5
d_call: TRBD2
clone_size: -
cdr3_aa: CASSYRLAGDSEQFF
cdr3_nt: TGTGCCAGCAGTTACCGACTAGCGGGAGACAGTGAGCAGTTCTTC

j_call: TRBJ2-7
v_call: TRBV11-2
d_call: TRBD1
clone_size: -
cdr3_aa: CASSLAGTEIYEQYF
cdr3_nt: TGTGCCAGCAGCTTAGCCGGGACAGAGATTTACGAGCAGTACTTC

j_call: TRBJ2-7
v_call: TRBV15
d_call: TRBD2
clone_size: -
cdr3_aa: CATSTLAGAEQYF
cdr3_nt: TGTGCCACCTCGACCCTAGCGGGAGCCGAGCAGTACTTC

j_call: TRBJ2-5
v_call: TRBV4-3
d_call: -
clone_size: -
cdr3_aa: CASSQAPVAGWVETQYF
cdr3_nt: TGCGCCAGCAGCCAAGCCCCGGTGGCAGGGTGGGTAGAGACCCAGTACTTC

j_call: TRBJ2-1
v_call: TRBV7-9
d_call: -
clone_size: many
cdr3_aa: CASSRGQKNEQFF
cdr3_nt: TGTGCCAGCAGCCGGGGGCAGAAAAATGAGCAGTTCTTC

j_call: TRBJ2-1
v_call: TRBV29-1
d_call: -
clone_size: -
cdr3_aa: CSVDGVAYATYNEQFF
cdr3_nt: TGCAGCGTTGATGGGGTAGCGTACGCAACCTACAATGAGCAGTTCTTC

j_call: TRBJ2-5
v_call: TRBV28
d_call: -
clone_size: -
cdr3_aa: CASSPTNWSGETQYF
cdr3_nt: TGTGCCAGCAGTCCCACAAACTGGTCGGGAGAGACCCAGTACTTC

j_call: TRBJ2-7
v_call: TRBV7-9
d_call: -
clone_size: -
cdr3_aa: CASSFQLTYEQYF
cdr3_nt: TGTGCCAGCAGCTTCCAACTTACCTACGAGCAGTACTTC

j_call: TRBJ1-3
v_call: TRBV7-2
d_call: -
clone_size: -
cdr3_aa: CASSLGGSGNTIYF
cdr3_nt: TGTGCCAGCAGCTTAGGGGGGTCTGGAAACACCATATATTTT

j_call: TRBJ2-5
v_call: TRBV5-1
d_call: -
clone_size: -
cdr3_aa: CASSPGGRDQETQYF
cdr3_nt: TGCGCCAGCAGCCCAGGGGGGAGGGACCAAGAGACCCAGTACTTC

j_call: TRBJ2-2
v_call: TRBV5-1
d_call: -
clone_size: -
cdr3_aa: CASSLEVGPTGELFF
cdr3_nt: TGCGCCAGCAGCTTGGAGGTGGGCCCCACCGGGGAGCTGTTTTTT